Given below is one T cell receptor (beta chain) in context. These data come from a study of blood T cell repertoires in COVID-19. With V trimmed by 2 bases and J by 3 bases, 9 bases remained unmatched. Per the germline V gene, CDR1 is MGHRA and CDR2 is YSYEKL. The CDR3 has 16 residues. Method: immunoSEQ multiplex PCR; TCRdb's copy keeps in-frame clones and lacks some. The repertoire has around 100,000 clones, around 90% of them found once; the top ten carry under 6.5%. The sample comprised peripheral blood. This rearrangement joins TRBV4-1 to TRBJ2-5; 7 bases fit TRBD2. This receptor was obtained from a woman aged 50 to 60 with COVID-19, enrolled during active disease. The CDR3 DNA is TGCGCCAGCAGCCAAAGGTCTAGCGGAAACAAAGAGACCCAGTACTTC. Protein sequence: CASSQRSSGNKETQYF.